This T cell receptor beta chain comes out of a study of blood T cell repertoires in COVID-19 (dated by TCRdb to about 2020). Context from the whole study: Collaborator samples came from the United States, Italy and Spain and covered acute and convalescent phases of COVID-19. A de-identified subject ID, COVID-19 status, age in years and sex were almost always included in the sample metadata. HLA class I and class II types, where available, came from metadata supplied by the sample provider rather than from assay-based typing. The material from the prospective study consisted of cDNA or gDNA derived from T cells, B-cell-depleted T cells, or PBMCs. Deeply sampled blood TCRbeta repertoires from subjects exposed to, actively infected with, or recovered from COVID-19 were included in the dataset. Samples came from the ongoing ImmuneRACE study (first 160 participants) plus 1,254 subjects from 6 global collaborators. The repertoires were released in a freely available public database intended as a resource for research on the immune response to SARS-CoV-2. On the study overall, not on this receptor specifically: The quantity of clinical and demographic metadata differed by source and by participant and was supplied without curation.

TCRbeta CDR3 regions were amplified from genomic DNA using the immunoSEQ Assay, a bias-controlled multiplex PCR. As for the original processing: Nucleated cell counts per sample were estimated from amplification of reference gene primers within the assay. To quantify the absolute abundance of each unique TCRbeta CDR3 rearrangement, sequence reads were collapsed and filtered. For each sample, productive Simpson clonality was calculated by taking the square root of Simpson's diversity index across productive rearrangements. This is the immuneACCESS table as TCRdb keeps it, with only in-frame sequences that have V and J called. A part of the clones is gone; compared with another copy, unresolved V genes explain less than half, and the rest is unexplained. V and J calls and clone size follow that table, whereas D and trimming were derived from the DNA. Across this sample there are hundreds of thousands of clones, with approximately 88% seen only once. The top ten hold about 1.2% of the sample.

V is shortened by 0 bases, J by 4 bases, and the region joining them spans 10 bases. The germline V gene provides CDR1 MGHRA and CDR2 YSYEKL. The CDR3, from cysteine to phenylalanine, totals 14 residues. Solely the CDR3 DNA is kept, with 42 bases framed from the first base. Whole blood was collected in K2EDTA tubes by collaborating institutions according to the institutions' own protocols. Collaborator samples were shipped for TCRbeta analysis as frozen whole blood, isolated PBMCs, or DNA extracted from either sample type. Comments on this clone: The antigen this receptor binds is unknown. Per-nucleotide qualities are absent, and no much larger clonotype sits a single base away. At the DNA level, this CDR3 is encoded by other sequences in the same sample as well.

The chain links TRBV4-1 with TRBJ2-7, with a tentative D gene TRBD1 over 5 matching bases. The TCR originated in a man aged 35-49 years with acute or convalescent COVID-19. Sequencing input: peripheral blood. In nucleotide form, the sequence is TGCGCCAGCAGCCAAGAACAAGGGGCTTACGAGCAGTACTTC. It is translated as CASSQEQGAYEQYF.